The 19 T cell receptor beta chains in this list originate from one sample, sequenced in a study of control samples from healthy donors and cancer patients. The data were produced by immunoSEQ multiplex PCR, yet TCRdb's version contains in-frame clones alone and is incomplete. The table has approximately 90,000 clones, 85% to 95% seen once. The sample consisted of blood. These receptor sequences come from a woman under 40 in good health.

The chain carries TRBV29-1 and TRBJ2-2, with 10 bases matching TRBD1. CDR3 length: 14 amino acids. V gave up 6 bases and J gave up 4 bases; unmatched junction bases: 5. Germline loops: CDR1 SQVTM, CDR2 ANQGSEA. The CDR3 coding sequence is TGCAGCGTAGGACAGGGGGTCGCCACCGGGGAGCTGTTTTTT. Protein: CSVGQGVATGELFF.

The table lists this clone with a count of one. The chain is built from TRBV6-2 or TRBV6-3 and TRBJ2-5; TRBD1 or TRBD2 may be the D gene (5 bases each). Trimming shortened V by 2 bases and J by 2 bases, and 15 bases separated the two germline ends. This CDR3 has 16 amino acids. Per germline, CDR1 MNHEY and CDR2 SVGEGT. The CDR3 sequence: CASSYPTRDGQETQYF. The CDR3 DNA sequence: TGTGCCAGCAGTTACCCAACCCGGGACGGACAAGAGACCCAGTACTTC.

The J gene is TRBJ1-3, the V gene TRBV4-1, with D perhaps TRBD1 (5 bases). Trimming took off 1 base at V and 8 bases at J, with 9 bases between the two ends. The CDR3 consists of 13 residues. Germline CDR1 MGHRA, CDR2 YSYEKL. In DNA form, the CDR3 reads TGCGCCAGCAGCCAAGGACCCAGGGACACCATATATTTT. It translates to CASSQGPRDTIYF.

The chain employs TRBV19 and TRBJ1-3; D perhaps matches TRBD1 (6 bases). V lost 5 bases to trimming and J lost 0 bases, with 14 bases between them. Germline V lookup: CDR1 LNHDA, CDR2 SQIVND (reference sequence). The CDR3 contains 16 residues. The CDR3 region has the DNA TGTGCCAGTAGTGCGTTGGGGGCGAGCTCTGGAAACACCATATATTTT. Translating gives CASSALGASSGNTIYF.

This clone was picked up one time. The V and J genes are TRBV9 and TRBJ2-1; weak D call: TRBD2 (5 bases). The CDR3 consists of 17 residues. The germline CDR1 and CDR2 sequences are SGDLS and YYNGEE. Trimming stripped 4 bases from V and 5 bases from J, with 22 bases between. CDR3 residues: CASSQRDKAEPDNEQFF. The CDR3 DNA reads TGTGCCAGCAGCCAGAGGGATAAAGCAGAACCCGACAATGAGCAGTTCTTC.

The J gene is TRBJ1-1, the V gene TRBV29-1; TRBD1 is a possible D gene (5 bases). The germline gives CDR1 SQVTM, CDR2 ANQGSEA. The length of the CDR3 is 14 residues. Between the trimmed V and J ends, which lost 7 bases and 1 base, there was a span of 16 bases. The DNA of the CDR3 is TGCAGCGCCCTACGGGACTCGGGGAACACTGAAGCTTTCTTT. Encoded protein: CSALRDSGNTEAFF.

The chain recombines TRBV28 with TRBJ1-2; D is unclear. The germline CDR1 and CDR2 sequences are MDHEN and SYDVKM. Trimming removed 10 bases at V and 8 bases at J, with 17 bases between. The CDR3 extends over 12 amino acids. In DNA form, the CDR3 reads TGTGCCACAACAGTGATAGGAGGAGGCTACACCTTC. Protein sequence: CATTVIGGGYTF.

The chain uses TRBV12-3 or TRBV12-4 and TRBJ1-2; possibly TRBD1 for D (5 bases). Trimming removed 6 bases from V and 8 bases from J, with 16 bases in between. This CDR3 is 13 amino acids long. CDR3 region: CASRPGTKGGYTF. CDR3 coding DNA: TGTGCCAGCAGACCCGGGACGAAAGGAGGCTACACCTTC.

The rearrangement joins TRBV28 to TRBJ1-2; D is unclear. The CDR3 extends over 11 amino acids. The germline CDR1 and CDR2 sequences are MDHEN and SYDVKM. V lost 6 bases and J lost 5, with 7 bases in between. In DNA form, the CDR3 reads TGTGCCAGCAGGGAAGGTTATGGCTACACCTTC. Its protein is CASREGYGYTF.

This chain connects TRBV14 to TRBJ1-2; D is unresolved. Trimming shortened V by 4 bases and J by 3 bases, and 15 bases separated the two germline ends. The germline gives CDR1 SGHDN, CDR2 FVKESK. The CDR3 totals 15 residues. CDR3 residues: CASSPLWSLDYGYTF. The CDR3 coding sequence is TGTGCCAGCAGCCCCCTATGGTCCCTCGACTATGGCTACACCTTC. Based on the CDR3 plus reference TRBV14 and TRBJ1-2, the full variable domain is EAGVTQFPSHSVIEKGQTVTLRCDPISGHDNLYWYRRVMGKEIKFLLHFVKESKQDESGMPNNRFLAERTGGTYSTLKVQPAELEDSGVYFCASSPLWSLDYGYTFGSGTRLTVV.

This chain links TRBV24-1 with TRBJ2-5, with 8 bases lining up with TRBD1. CDR3 size: 14 residues. With 3 bases clipped from V and 6 bases from J, the junction kept 5 bases outside the gene matches. The germline V gene has CDR1 KGHDR and CDR2 SFDVKD. CDR3 sequence: CATSDSGRGQTQYF. In DNA form, the CDR3 reads TGTGCCACCAGTGATAGCGGCAGGGGGCAGACCCAGTACTTC.

This clone was recorded a few times. This chain joins TRBV12-3 or TRBV12-4 and TRBJ2-1, with D possibly matching TRBD1 (6 bases). V shed 7 bases and J shed 7 bases, with 11 bases lying between them. The length of the CDR3 is 12 residues. CDR3: CASTLQGNEQFF. The CDR3 DNA is TGTGCCAGCACCCTTCAGGGGAATGAGCAGTTCTTC.

This chain joins TRBV18 and TRBJ2-1; 7 bases fit TRBD2. The CDR3 contains 17 residues. The junction had 10 bases not matched to a gene; V was cut back by 5 bases and J by 0 bases. CDR1 and CDR2 (germline): KGHSH, LQKENI. The CDR3: CASSSPTSAGSYNEQFF. The CDR3 bases are TGTGCCAGCTCATCCCCAACTAGCGCCGGCTCCTACAATGAGCAGTTCTTC.

The rearrangement joins TRBV10-3 to TRBJ2-1; D is undetermined. The CDR3 sequence is 14 residues long. Deletions cut 5 bases from V and 3 bases from J, with 11 bases between. Germline V gene lookup returns CDR1 ENHRY and CDR2 SYGVKD. CDR3 sequence: CAISQQGSYNEQFF. CDR3 coding DNA: TGTGCCATCAGTCAGCAAGGAAGCTACAATGAGCAGTTCTTC.

V usage is TRBV2 and J usage is TRBJ1-6; 8 positions match TRBD1. Unmatched junction bases numbered 6, after V lost 7 bases and J lost 7 bases. This CDR3 contains 14 residues. Germline CDR1 and CDR2: SNHLY and FYNNEI. The CDR3 DNA sequence: TGTGCCAGCAACAGGGACAGGAGAAATTCACCCCTCCACTTT. Its protein product is CASNRDRRNSPLHF.

The rearrangement uses TRBV6-6 and TRBJ1-4, with D unclear. Trimming removed 0 bases at V and 4 bases at J, with 9 bases between. CDR3 length: 15 residues. Germline V lookup: CDR1 MNHNY, CDR2 SVGAGI (reference sequence). CDR3 sequence reads: CASSYSTRDNEKLFF. DNA of the CDR3: TGTGCCAGCAGTTACTCGACAAGAGATAATGAAAAACTGTTTTTT.

This sequence joins TRBV19 and TRBJ1-1; D remains ambiguous. Germline CDR1 LNHDA, CDR2 SQIVND (reference sequence). Trimming stripped 7 bases from V and 2 bases from J, with 5 bases between. CDR3 length: 11 amino acids. CDR3 loop: CASTTNTEAFF. Written as DNA, the CDR3 is TGTGCCAGTACTACTAACACTGAAGCTTTCTTT.

The chain carries TRBV4-2 and TRBJ2-3; D is perhaps TRBD1 or TRBD2 (6 bases each). The CDR3 extends over 15 amino acids. In germline, CDR1 is LGHNA, CDR2 YNFKEQ. Trimming took 0 bases from V and 5 from J, leaving 12 bases between them. The CDR3 loop is CASSQDRGPEDTQYF. The CDR3 DNA reads as TGTGCCAGCAGCCAAGATCGGGGGCCGGAAGATACGCAGTATTTT.

This clone was seen a single time. The chain links TRBV19 to TRBJ1-1; TRBD1 is a possible D gene (6 bases). The V end lost 9 bases, the J end lost 7 bases, and 12 bases lay between the germline ends. Germline V lookup: CDR1 LNHDA, CDR2 SQIVND (reference sequence). The CDR3 length is 11 residues. The CDR3 loop reads CASTGPLEAFF. DNA of the CDR3: TGTGCCAGCACAGGGCCCCTTGAAGCTTTCTTT.